This note documents a single T cell receptor (beta chain) sequence. This entry belongs to a study of cytotoxic CD8 clonotypes in ibrutinib-treated CLL. Trimming shortened V by 5 bases and J by 10 bases, and 12 bases separated the two germline ends. The germline V gene has CDR1 SGHAT and CDR2 FQNNGV. The CDR3 is made up of 12 amino acids. Target depth was 1 in 200,000 to 1 in 1 million T cells, about 10x per clonotype. Profiling relied on immunoSEQ multiplex PCR, and the TCRdb table lists in-frame clones only, not all of them. The table has about 140,000 clones, around 90% seen once; the top ten hold 10% to 11%.

This clonotype was obtained from a human donor with chronic lymphocytic leukemia. This material consisted of PBMCs, taken after 12 months of ibrutinib treatment. This chain uses TRBV11-2 with TRBJ2-1; D is undetermined. The CDR3 DNA sequence: TGTGCCAGCAGCCCCTCCTTCCCCGAGCAGTTCTTC. Translation gives CASSPSFPEQFF.